Listed below are T cell receptor beta chains from one sample, sequenced in a study of T cell responses to AZD1222 COVID-19 vaccine. TCRdb's table, derived via immunoSEQ multiplex PCR, lists solely in-frame clones and lacks some. The repertoire holds about 140,000 clones, with roughly 93% as singletons. The specimen was peripheral blood, collected 28 days after the second AZD1222 dose. The receptor set was obtained from an adult who received the AZD1222 COVID-19 vaccine. The CDR3 runs from the conserved cysteine through the conserved F or W. Size tells how often a clone was seen (once, few, many) or the class of an expanded clone, and some rows leave it out.

abundance,v_gene,j_gene,CDR3aa
-,TRBV7-2,TRBJ2-4,CASSLAGGIAKNIQYF
-,TRBV19,TRBJ2-1,CASSTATGLVF
-,TRBV20-1,TRBJ1-4,CSASGTPMNEKLFF
-,TRBV29-1,TRBJ1-1,CSARHGQGVYTEAFF
-,TRBV7-2,TRBJ1-4,CASSLRLGLMPGNEKLFF
-,TRBV4-1,TRBJ1-5,CASSPMDVIGQPQHF
once,TRBV30,TRBJ1-2,CAWSDGSRIYGYTF
-,TRBV30,TRBJ1-2,CAWRVDRRAYGYTF
-,TRBV6-1,TRBJ2-3,CASSDEKGITDTQYF
few,TRBV20-1,TRBJ1-5,CSASIGGHNQPQHF
-,TRBV4-2,TRBJ1-2,CASRGTGARVDYGYTF
once,TRBV5-1,TRBJ1-3,CASRSGRESSGNTIYF
-,TRBV19,TRBJ2-3,CASSIAPFSGTGSSTSTDTQYF
-,TRBV29-1,TRBJ2-6,CSVAPGSGANVLTF
few,TRBV30,TRBJ1-3,CAWSVHGGSGNTIYF
once,TRBV9,TRBJ2-1,CASSASGTPYNEQFF
-,TRBV11-3,TRBJ1-3,CASSLTVLTGNTIYF
-,TRBV7-2,TRBJ1-6,CASSLGFLNSPLHF
-,TRBV7-2,TRBJ2-3,CASSLSSRGDLTDTQYF
-,TRBV5-1,TRBJ2-7,CASSLPFGTGMYEQYF
-,TRBV7-9,TRBJ1-5,CASSPGPEGQPQHF
-,TRBV4-2,TRBJ2-7,CASSSLAIAGAEQYF
-,TRBV5-6,TRBJ1-1,CASRQSILGEAFF
-,TRBV2,TRBJ1-2,CATPEAGPYGYTF
-,TRBV6-2/TRBV6-3,TRBJ1-1,CASSWAPREAFF
-,TRBV5-1,TRBJ2-3,CASQEYPATDTQYF
-,TRBV29-1,TRBJ1-1,CSVAYRVVGRTEAFF